Sequencing of this TCR beta chain was carried out in a study of technical replicates of blood from four donors. The data were produced by immunoSEQ multiplex PCR, yet TCRdb's version contains in-frame clones alone and is incomplete. Here the sample spans roughly 70,000 clones, around 95% being singletons. With 2 bases removed from V and 2 bases from J, the gap between germline ends came to 6 bases. Looked up from germline, CDR1 is LNHDA and CDR2 is SQIVND (reference sequence). This CDR3 has 13 residues. The origin of this receptor is a human donor in good health. Sample: T cells isolated from PBMCs. The rearrangement joins TRBV19 to TRBJ1-2; D gene uncertain. CDR3 sequence: CASSINSNYGYTF. CDR3 bases: TGTGCCAGTAGTATAAACAGCAACTATGGCTACACCTTC.